Shown below are 16 T cell receptor beta chains from a single sample sequenced in a study of breast tumors, draining lymph nodes, adjacent tissues (dated by TCRdb to 2016 to 2017). The axillary draining lymph nodes of breast cancer patients were the source of the lymph node samples. Receptors were amplified or captured by multiplex PCR. The sequencer was an Illumina HiSeq 2000. TCRdb itself trimmed the public reads at Q25 with fastp, ran MiXCR and retained productive beta chains. Records with the same CDR3 protein are collapsed into one entry carrying the most frequent genes and DNA. Counted in this sample were around 190,000 distinct CDR3 sequences; roughly a third of them appeared once. The top ten clonotypes cover approximately 4.3% of the sample. The sequencing sample was made of axillary lymph node tissue. The receptors stem from a female donor with breast cancer. Some clones in this sample may be carry-over from other donors' samples.

Only a few counts were recorded for this clonotype. The chain couples TRBV7-9 to TRBJ1-4; D not resolved. CDR1 is SEHNR, CDR2 FQNEAQ, per germline (reference sequence). V lost 8 bases and J 0 bases, leaving 22 bases between the germline ends. The length of the CDR3 is 18 residues. The CDR3 protein is CASGLGSGSLATNEKLFF. For the CDR3, the DNA is TGTGCCAGCGGCCTAGGCAGCGGCAGCCTCGCAACTAATGAAAAACTGTTTTTT.

This clonotype was found many times. A much bigger clone sits one base away, suggesting this may be a read error. V gene TRBV7-8 combines with J gene TRBJ2-6, with 8 nucleotides matching TRBD2. Germline CDR1 reads SGHVS; CDR2 reads FQNEAQ. The CDR3 loop spans 18 amino acids. The CDR3 protein is CASSRPGLDFSGAHVLTF. In DNA form, the CDR3 reads TGTGCCAGCAGCAGACCGGGACTAGATTTCTCTGGGGCCCACGTCCTGACTTTC.

The sample holds a few counts of this clonotype. One base away lies a much larger clone, so this may be a sequencing read error. The rearrangement uses TRBV20-1 and TRBJ2-3, with 7 bases fitting TRBD1. The CDR3 runs to 14 residues. V dropped 7 bases and J dropped 8; count of bases not matched to a gene: 15. Germline values: CDR1 DFQATT, CDR2 SNEGSKA (reference sequence). CDR3 protein: CSGIPRGLAATQYF. Here the CDR3 DNA reads TGCAGTGGCATCCCCAGGGGGTTAGCAGCTACGCAGTATTTT.

This clonotype was seen many times. V and J are TRBV19 and TRBJ1-2; a possible D gene is TRBD1 (5 bases). The CDR3 is 13 residues long. Germline values: CDR1 LNHDA, CDR2 SQIVND (reference sequence). V lost 2 bases to trimming and J lost 7 bases, with 11 bases between them. The CDR3 DNA sequence: TGTGCCAGTAGTATACAGGGTTCGAGTGGCTACACCTTC. Its protein product is CASSIQGSSGYTF.

The rearrangement joins TRBV27 to TRBJ2-1; D gene unclear. The CDR3 covers 13 residues. Germline V gene lookup returns CDR1 MNHEY and CDR2 SMNVEV (reference sequence). V lost 3 bases and J 8 bases, leaving 11 bases between the germline ends. The CDR3 DNA reads TGTGCCAGCAGTTTGAAGGGTTACGATGAGCAGTTCTTC. Protein product: CASSLKGYDEQFF.

This clonotype was observed a handful of times. The rearrangement links TRBV27 to TRBJ2-5; TRBD2 agrees at 13 bases. V trimming: 5 bases; J trimming: 3 bases; junction bases outside the gene matches: 12. This CDR3 comprises 18 residues. Germline CDR1 reads MNHEY; CDR2 reads SMNVEV (reference sequence). This CDR3 reads CASSPGLAGVPEEETQYF. The CDR3 DNA reads as TGTGCCAGCAGTCCCGGACTAGCGGGAGTCCCCGAGGAAGAGACCCAGTACTTC.

The chain recombines TRBV5-4 with TRBJ1-5, with TRBD1 matching over 7 bases. With 1 base clipped from V and 5 bases from J, the junction kept 18 bases outside the gene matches. The germline V gene has CDR1 SGHNT and CDR2 YYREEE (reference sequence). CDR3 length equals 19 residues. The CDR3 sequence is CASSLSGPGTDCRDQPQHF. The CDR3 DNA sequence: TGTGCCAGCAGCTTGTCTGGCCCCGGGACAGATTGTAGGGATCAGCCCCAGCATTTT.

This clonotype was picked up many times. This rearrangement joins TRBV20-1 to TRBJ2-3, with TRBD2 matching 9 bases. The CDR3 extends over 15 amino acids. The V gene end was trimmed by 6 bases and the J gene end by 1 base; junction bases not matched to a gene: 8. CDR1 and CDR2 from the germline V gene are DFQATT and SNEGSKA (reference sequence). In DNA, the CDR3 is TGCAGTGCCGAGGTCCGGACTAGCGGCACAGATACGCAGTATTTT. It yields the protein CSAEVRTSGTDTQYF.

This clonotype was counted ten times or more. The chain links TRBV30 to TRBJ2-7, with D unresolved. Per the germline V gene, CDR1 is GTSNPN and CDR2 is SVGIG (reference sequence). Trimming took off 5 bases at V and 2 bases at J, with 10 bases between the two ends. The CDR3 runs to 12 residues. CDR3 nucleotides: TGTGCCTGGGTGGTGGGTCCCTACGAGCAGTACTTC. It yields the protein CAWVVGPYEQYF.

There are many counts of this clonotype. The junction departs from the called germline gene at one end, perhaps through a read error. The chain has TRBV7-7 and TRBJ2-3; 8 bases line up with TRBD2. CDR1 SSHAT and CDR2 FNYEAQ come from the germline V gene (reference sequence). The CDR3 sequence is 17 residues long. DNA for the CDR3: TGTGCTAGCAGCTTAGATCTCGCCCGCGGGGGGATGAATACGCAGTATTTT. This gives the protein CASSLDLARGGMNTQYF.

The chain recombines TRBV7-2 with TRBJ2-3, with 10 bases identical to TRBD1. The J segment lost 7 bases and the V segment lost 7 bases, leaving 17 bases of the junction unmatched. Germline assignment: CDR1 SGHTA and CDR2 FQGNSA. This CDR3 is 17 amino acids long. The chain's CDR3 is CASTRTGGVSPAHTQYF. The CDR3 nucleotides are TGTGCCAGCACCCGGACAGGGGGGGTCTCCCCGGCACATACGCAGTATTTT.

This clonotype was counted between two and nine times. This chain connects TRBV29-1 to TRBJ2-1; D may correspond to TRBD1 or TRBD2 (6 bases each). Trimming cost V 4 bases and J 7 bases, with 14 bases left between them. Per the germline V gene, CDR1 is SQVTM and CDR2 is ANQGSEA. This CDR3 contains 13 residues. The chain's CDR3 is CSVGTGGTNEQFF. CDR3 in DNA: TGCAGCGTTGGGACCGGGGGCACTAATGAGCAGTTCTTC.

This clonotype was detected ten times or more. The V gene is TRBV6-5, the J gene TRBJ2-7; D unresolved. The CDR3 has 14 residues. Trimming stripped 2 bases from V and 5 bases from J, with 13 bases between. Germline V gene lookup returns CDR1 MNHEY and CDR2 SVGAGI. CDR3 in DNA: TGTGCCAGCAGTTACACCGACCTACCGGACGAGCAGTACTTC. This sequence encodes CASSYTDLPDEQYF.

On this clonotype: Since the CDR3 does not end with the conserved phenylalanine or tryptophan, this likely comes from a read error. This sequence joins TRBV29-1 and TRBJ2-3; 9 nucleotides agree with TRBD2. The CDR3 sequence is 16 residues long. V shed 5 bases, J shed 0 bases, and the junction held 9 bases outside the gene matches. In germline, CDR1 is SQVTM, CDR2 ANQGSEA. The CDR3 reads CSVHSGRGGSTDTQYS. In nucleotides, the CDR3 is TGCAGCGTTCACTCGGGGCGGGGGGGAAGCACAGATACGCAGTATTCA.

Note on this clonotype: A single base separates this from a much larger clone, so it may be a read error. The chain couples TRBV12-3 or TRBV12-4 to TRBJ1-2; 7 positions match TRBD1. The CDR3 has 14 residues. The junction had 12 bases not matched to a gene; V was cut back by 7 bases and J by 7 bases. CDR3 coding DNA: TGTGCCAGCAATAAGGGACAGACGTACTGTGGCTACACCTTC. It is translated as CASNKGQTYCGYTF.

This sequence joins TRBV19 and TRBJ1-6; 7 nucleotides agree with TRBD1. Germline trimming cut 4 bases from V and 0 bases from J; bases unmatched to any gene: 9. The CDR3 consists of 18 residues. CDR1 and CDR2 from the germline V gene are LNHDA and SQIVND (reference sequence). The CDR3 protein is CASSRVGQSSSYNSPLHF. CDR3 nucleotides: TGTGCCAGTAGTAGGGTGGGACAGTCGAGCTCCTATAATTCACCCCTCCACTTT.